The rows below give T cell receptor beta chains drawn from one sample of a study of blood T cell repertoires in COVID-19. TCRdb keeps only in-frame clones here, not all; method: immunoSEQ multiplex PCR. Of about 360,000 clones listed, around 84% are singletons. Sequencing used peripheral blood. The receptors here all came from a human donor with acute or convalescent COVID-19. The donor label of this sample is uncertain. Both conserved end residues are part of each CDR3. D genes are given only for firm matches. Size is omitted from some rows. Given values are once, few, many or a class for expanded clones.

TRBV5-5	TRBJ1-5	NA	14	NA	CASSLTGNNQPQHF
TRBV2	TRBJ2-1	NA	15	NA	CASSTLPFGSNEQFF
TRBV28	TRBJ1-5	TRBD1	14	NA	CAGQSHHANQPQHF
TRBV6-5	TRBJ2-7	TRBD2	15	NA	CASSSRGRGGYEQYF
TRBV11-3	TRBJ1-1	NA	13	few	CASSLGPETEAFF
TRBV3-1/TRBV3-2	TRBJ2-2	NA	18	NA	CASSQDVWRAVNTGELFF
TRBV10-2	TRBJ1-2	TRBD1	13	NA	CASSGTGTRGYTF
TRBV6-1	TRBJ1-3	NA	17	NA	CASSELLVAGPGNTIYF
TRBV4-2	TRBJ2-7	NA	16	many	CASSQSAGRVGDEQYF
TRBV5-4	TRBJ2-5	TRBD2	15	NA	CASSFASGAQGTQYF
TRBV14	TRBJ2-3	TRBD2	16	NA	CASSPLAGGGTDTQYF
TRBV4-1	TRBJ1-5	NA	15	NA	CASSQVESGRQPQHF
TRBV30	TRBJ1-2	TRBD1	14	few	CAWSARGTNYGYTF
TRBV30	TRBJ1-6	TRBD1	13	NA	CAWTNRGLPPLHF
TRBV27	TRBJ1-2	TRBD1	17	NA	CASSLSFIGQGRYGYTF
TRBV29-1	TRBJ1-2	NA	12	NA	CSVLAANYGYTF
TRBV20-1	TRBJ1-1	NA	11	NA	CSETGNTEAFF
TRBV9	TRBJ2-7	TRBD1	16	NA	CASSVGGTGALYEQYF
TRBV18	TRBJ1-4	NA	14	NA	CASSPLSSNEKLFF
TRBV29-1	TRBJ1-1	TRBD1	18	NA	CSALADRARGLSNTEAFF
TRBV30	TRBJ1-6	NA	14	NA	CAWSEGQHNSPLHF
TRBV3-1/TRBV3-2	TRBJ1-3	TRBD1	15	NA	CASSPWDSSGNTIYF
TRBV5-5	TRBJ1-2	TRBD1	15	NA	CASSFNRGGNYGYTF
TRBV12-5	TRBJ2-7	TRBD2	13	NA	CASGRTSSAEQYF
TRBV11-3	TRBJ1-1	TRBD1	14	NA	CASSVGQGRGEAFF
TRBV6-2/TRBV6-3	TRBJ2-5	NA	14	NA	CASSYSRLLETQYF
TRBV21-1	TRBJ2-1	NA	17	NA	CASRETGPKCSYNEQFF
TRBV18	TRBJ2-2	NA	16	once	CASSPRVSRDTGELFF
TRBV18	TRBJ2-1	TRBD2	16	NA	CASSPSTIAGGYEQFF
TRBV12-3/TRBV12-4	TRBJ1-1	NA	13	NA	CASSRQSNTEAFF
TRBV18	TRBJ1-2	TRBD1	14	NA	CASSPGQGRHGYTF
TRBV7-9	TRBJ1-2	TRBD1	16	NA	CASSPAGTGMSYGYTF
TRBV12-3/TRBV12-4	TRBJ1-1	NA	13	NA	CASSLTLNTEAFF